This T cell receptor beta chain was sequenced during a study of blood T cells in healthy people across ages. General observations from the study: The study found TCR beta diversity correlated strongly with naive T cell percentage.

CDR1 is MDHEN, CDR2 SYDVKM, per germline. Unmatched junction bases numbered 10, after V lost 10 bases and J lost 4 bases. The CDR3 length is 13 residues. A J-beta primer mix and a sample-barcoded 5' primer were used in a second PCR of roughly 7 to 12 cycles. TCRdb called the 5' RACE reads again in MiXCR, with one record for every CDR3 protein. The data show about a million distinct CDR3 sequences, 51% seen once. This clonotype has a single count. Antigen unknown. This may arise from a read error, as a much more abundant clone is one base away. The TCR originated in a woman in her fifties or sixties in good health. Sequenced input: blood. The chain is built from TRBV28 and TRBJ2-7; 7 nucleotides align to TRBD2. The CDR3 loop reads CATLVWGGYEQYF. The CDR3 DNA reads TGTGCCACTCTTGTTTGGGGGGGATACGAGCAGTACTTC.